The 18 T cell receptor beta chains in this list originate from one sample, sequenced in a study of cytomegalovirus exposure and HLA in healthy donors. Primers included in the PCR were 60 Vbeta and 13 Jbeta primers. Only in-frame clones appear in the TCRdb table, and some are missing; sequencing was by immunoSEQ multiplex PCR. The sample table includes approximately 150,000 clones. Source material: PBMCs. These receptors came from a woman in her thirties or forties in good health and CMV-seronegative.

V gene TRBV28 combines with J gene TRBJ1-1; D perhaps matches TRBD1 (6 bases). CDR3 size: 14 residues. Germline-derived CDR1 and CDR2 are MDHEN and SYDVKM. Deletions cut 4 bases from V and 1 base from J, with 10 bases between. The CDR3 here is CASSSRGGNTEAFF. The CDR3 nucleotides are TGTGCCAGCAGTTCTAGGGGGGGGAACACTGAAGCTTTCTTT.

The chain joins TRBV14 to TRBJ2-2, with a tentative D call TRBD2 (5 bases). Germline loops: CDR1 SGHDN, CDR2 FVKESK. V was pared by 1 base and J by 7 bases, with 13 bases between. This CDR3 has 15 amino acids. The CDR3 here is CASSQVRVRGGELFF. The CDR3 bases are TGTGCCAGCAGCCAAGTGAGGGTTCGCGGCGGGGAGCTGTTTTTT.

V is TRBV7-6 and J is TRBJ1-5; TRBD1 aligns across 9 bases. Trimming took 0 bases from V and 2 from J; bases not matched to a gene: 5. Per the germline V gene, CDR1 is SGHVS and CDR2 is FNYEAQ. The CDR3 is 17 residues long. CDR3 nucleotide sequence: TGTGCCAGCAGCTTAGCAGGGACAGGGTCTGGCAATCAGCCCCAGCATTTT. Its translation is CASSLAGTGSGNQPQHF.

This rearrangement joins TRBV5-1 to TRBJ2-6; no clear D gene. This CDR3 region has 15 residues. CDR1 SGHRS and CDR2 YFSETQ come from the germline V gene. V lost 3 bases and J lost 0, with 7 bases in between. The CDR3 region has the DNA TGCGCCAGCAGCTCTGTCTACTCTGGGGCCAACGTCCTGACTTTC. Translation gives CASSSVYSGANVLTF. The whole variable domain, remainder taken from reference TRBV5-1 and TRBJ2-6, is KAGVTQTPRYLIKTRGQQVTLSCSPISGHRSVSWYQQTPGQGLQFLFEYFSETQRNKGNFPGRFSGRQFSNSRSEMNVSTLELGDSALYLCASSSVYSGANVLTFGAGSRLTVL.

The chain couples TRBV10-3 to TRBJ1-3; TRBD1 matches at 9 bases. The CDR3 has 14 amino acids. V shed 6 bases, J shed 1 base, and the junction held 1 base outside the gene matches. CDR1 and CDR2 from the germline V gene are ENHRY and SYGVKD. Here the CDR3 reads CAIRQGASGNTIYF. Here the CDR3 DNA reads TGTGCCATCAGACAGGGGGCTTCTGGAAACACCATATATTTT.

The chain couples TRBV4-1 to TRBJ2-1, with 11 bases aligning to TRBD2. This CDR3 spans 15 amino acids. Germline assignment: CDR1 MGHRA and CDR2 YSYEKL. With 7 bases clipped from V and 7 bases from J, the junction kept 9 bases outside the gene matches. Written as DNA, the CDR3 is TGCGCCAGCACCTCTAGCGGGGGGTACCGTAATGAGCAGTTCTTC. As protein: CASTSSGGYRNEQFF.

The rearrangement joins TRBV5-1 to TRBJ1-2; D is possibly TRBD1 (6 bases). Per the germline V gene, CDR1 is SGHRS and CDR2 is YFSETQ. The germline V and J ends were trimmed by 0 bases and 1 base, with 10 bases remaining between them. CDR3 length: 15 residues. Here the CDR3 DNA reads TGCGCCAGCAGCTTGGAAGGCAGGGGTAACTATGGCTACACCTTC. Translated: CASSLEGRGNYGYTF. Full variable domain (remainder filled in from reference TRBV5-1 and TRBJ1-2): KAGVTQTPRYLIKTRGQQVTLSCSPISGHRSVSWYQQTPGQGLQFLFEYFSETQRNKGNFPGRFSGRQFSNSRSEMNVSTLELGDSALYLCASSLEGRGNYGYTFGSGTRLTVV.

V and J are TRBV5-1 and TRBJ2-5, with 7 bases identical to TRBD1. The DNA matches TRBJ2-7 better at its end, which makes the J call doubtful. CDR1 SGHRS and CDR2 YFSETQ come from the germline V gene. The CDR3 is made up of 14 amino acids. CDR3 region: CASSPGTVTYEQYF. The CDR3 nucleotides are TGCGCCAGCAGCCCTGGGACAGTTACCTACGAGCAGTACTTC.

The genes are TRBV9 and TRBJ1-2; D gene ambiguous. Trimming stripped 0 bases from V and 0 bases from J, with 15 bases between. Germline loops: CDR1 SGDLS, CDR2 YYNGEE. This CDR3 has 17 residues. DNA for the CDR3: TGTGCCAGCAGCGTAGGTCCGACCCCGGGATCTAACTATGGCTACACCTTC. Protein product: CASSVGPTPGSNYGYTF. The variable domain in full, completed from reference TRBV9 and TRBJ1-2, reads DSGVTQTPKHLITATGQRVTLRCSPRSGDLSVYWYQQSLDQGLQFLIQYYNGEERAKGNILERFSAQQFPDLHSELNLSSLELGDSALYFCASSVGPTPGSNYGYTFGSGTRLTVV.

The gene calls are TRBV2 and TRBJ1-5, with 10 bases fitting TRBD1. Germline V gene data show CDR1 as SNHLY and CDR2 as FYNNEI. CDR3 length equals 13 residues. V was clipped by 4 bases and J by 9 bases; unmatched bases: 3. CDR3 sequence reads: CASSGQGARPQHF. CDR3 nucleotide sequence: TGTGCCAGCAGTGGACAGGGGGCGCGGCCCCAGCATTTT.

The chain is built from TRBV19 and TRBJ1-3, with 9 bases lining up with TRBD1. Looked up from germline, CDR1 is LNHDA and CDR2 is SQIVND (reference sequence). V gave up 7 bases and J gave up 0 bases; unmatched junction bases: 4. CDR3 length: 15 amino acids. The DNA for the CDR3 is TGTGCCAGTACAGACAGGGGGGCCTCTGGAAACACCATATATTTT. Translation gives CASTDRGASGNTIYF.

The V gene is TRBV4-2, the J gene TRBJ1-3, with D unclear. Germline V gene data show CDR1 as LGHNA and CDR2 as YNFKEQ. V lost 2 bases and J lost 0, with 8 bases in between. The CDR3 has 15 amino acids. In nucleotides, the CDR3 is TGTGCCAGCAGCCAAACCAGGTCCTCTGGAAACACCATATATTTT. This gives the protein CASSQTRSSGNTIYF.

V and J are TRBV7-2 and TRBJ1-1, with D maybe TRBD1 (6 bases). Germline CDR1 and CDR2: SGHTA and FQGNSA. Trimming took 5 bases from V and 1 from J, leaving 14 bases between them. The CDR3 is made up of 15 amino acids. CDR3 nucleotides: TGTGCCAGCAGCGGCTTCGGGGGGGCGAACACTGAAGCTTTCTTT. Its translation is CASSGFGGANTEAFF.

The gene calls are TRBV28 and TRBJ1-3, with D possibly TRBD1 on 5 matching bases. Germline loops: CDR1 MDHEN, CDR2 SYDVKM. This CDR3 has 17 residues. Trimming pared 3 bases from V and 3 bases from J, leaving 18 bases between. CDR3 loop: CASSFNLPGGFGNTIYF. As DNA, the CDR3 is TGTGCCAGCAGTTTCAACCTCCCGGGGGGATTTGGAAACACCATATATTTT.

V and J are TRBV21-1 and TRBJ1-1; the table names TRBD1, a call not compared with the DNA. TRBV21-1 is assigned pseudogene status. The CDR3 spans 15 residues. The DNA for the CDR3 is TGTGCCAGCAGCACCCGGGACAGGGGCCACCCCCCGGTCAACTTT. This sequence encodes CASSTRDRGHPPVNF.

The V gene is TRBV18, the J gene TRBJ1-6, with 7 bases identical to TRBD1. With 4 bases clipped from V and 7 bases from J, the junction kept 7 bases outside the gene matches. There are 15 residues in the CDR3. The V gene's germline CDR1 is KGHSH and CDR2 LQKENI. The CDR3 sequence: CASSLQGIRNSPLHF. For the CDR3, the DNA is TGTGCCAGCTCACTACAGGGGATAAGGAATTCACCCCTCCACTTT.

The chain couples TRBV7-3 to TRBJ1-1, with D perhaps TRBD1 (5 bases). Trimming shortened V by 2 bases and J by 3 bases, and 13 bases separated the two germline ends. This CDR3 has 15 amino acids. CDR1 is SGHTA, CDR2 FQGTGA, per germline. DNA for the CDR3: TGTGCCAGCAGCTTATCAGGACGGGGGGACACTGAAGCTTTCTTT. The encoded protein is CASSLSGRGDTEAFF.

V gene TRBV7-8 combines with J gene TRBJ2-7, with a possible D match to TRBD1 (5 bases). The CDR3 runs to 15 residues. CDR1 is SGHVS, CDR2 FQNEAQ, per germline. Trimming took off 5 bases at V and 5 bases at J, with 19 bases between the two ends. This CDR3 reads CASSQGSSRLDEQYV. In nucleotides, the CDR3 is TGTGCCAGCAGCCAGGGCTCTTCCAGGCTGGACGAGCAGTACGTC.